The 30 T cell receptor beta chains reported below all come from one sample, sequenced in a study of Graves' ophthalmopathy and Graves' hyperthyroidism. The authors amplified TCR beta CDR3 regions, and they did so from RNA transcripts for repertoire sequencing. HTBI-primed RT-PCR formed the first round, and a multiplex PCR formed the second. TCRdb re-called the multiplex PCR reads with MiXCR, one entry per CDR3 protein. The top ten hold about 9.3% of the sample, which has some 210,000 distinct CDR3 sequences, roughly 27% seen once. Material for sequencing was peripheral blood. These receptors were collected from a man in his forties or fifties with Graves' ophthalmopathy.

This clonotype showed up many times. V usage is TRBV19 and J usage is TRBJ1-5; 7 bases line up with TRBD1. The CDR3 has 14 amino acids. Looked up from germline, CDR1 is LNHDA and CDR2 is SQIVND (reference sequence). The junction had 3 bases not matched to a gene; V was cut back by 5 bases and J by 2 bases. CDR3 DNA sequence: TGTGCCAGTAGTCCCACAGGGGGCAATCAGCCCCAGCATTTT. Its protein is CASSPTGGNQPQHF.

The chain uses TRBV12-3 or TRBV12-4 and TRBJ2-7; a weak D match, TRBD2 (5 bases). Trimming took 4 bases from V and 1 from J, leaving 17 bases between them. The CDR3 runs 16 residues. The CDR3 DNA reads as TGTGCCAGCAGTTCTACTAACGGACTCCGTTCCTACGAGCAGTACTTC. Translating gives CASSSTNGLRSYEQYF.

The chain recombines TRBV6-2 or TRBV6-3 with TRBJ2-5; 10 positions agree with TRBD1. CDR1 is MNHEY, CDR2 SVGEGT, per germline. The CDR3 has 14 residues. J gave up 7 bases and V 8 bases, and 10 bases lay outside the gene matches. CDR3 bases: TGTGCCAGCTGTGACAGGGGGCGGTTGGCGACCCAGTACTTC. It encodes CASCDRGRLATQYF.

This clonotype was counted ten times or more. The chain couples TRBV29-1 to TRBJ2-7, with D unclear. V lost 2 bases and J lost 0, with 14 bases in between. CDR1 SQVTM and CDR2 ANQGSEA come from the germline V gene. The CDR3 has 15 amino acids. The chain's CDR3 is CSVEFLGTNSYEQYF. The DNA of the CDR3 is TGCAGCGTTGAATTTCTCGGCACAAACTCCTACGAGCAGTACTTC.

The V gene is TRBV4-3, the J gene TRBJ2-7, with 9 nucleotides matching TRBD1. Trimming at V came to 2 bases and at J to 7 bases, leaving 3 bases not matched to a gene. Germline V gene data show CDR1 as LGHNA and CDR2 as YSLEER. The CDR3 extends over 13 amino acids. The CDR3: CASSQQTGGEQYF. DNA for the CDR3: TGCGCCAGCAGCCAACAGACAGGGGGAGAGCAGTACTTC.

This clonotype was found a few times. This chain's CDR3 is CASSLGSFYGYTF. For the CDR3, the DNA is TGTGCCAGCAGTTTAGGCAGCTTCTATGGCTACACCTTC. The V gene is TRBV28, the J gene TRBJ1-2; D is undetermined. Germline V gene data show CDR1 as MDHEN and CDR2 as SYDVKM. The CDR3 is 13 residues long. V was clipped by 2 bases and J by 4 bases, with 8 bases between them.

The CDR3 DNA follows: TGCAGTGCTAGAAATGAGGGAAGTGACACTGAAGCTTTCTTT. Residues: CSARNEGSDTEAFF. The J gene is TRBJ1-1, the V gene TRBV20-1; D not resolved. The CDR3 has 14 amino acids. V lost 2 bases and J lost 3, with 13 bases in between. CDR1 is DFQATT and CDR2 is SNEGSKA in the germline V gene (reference sequence).

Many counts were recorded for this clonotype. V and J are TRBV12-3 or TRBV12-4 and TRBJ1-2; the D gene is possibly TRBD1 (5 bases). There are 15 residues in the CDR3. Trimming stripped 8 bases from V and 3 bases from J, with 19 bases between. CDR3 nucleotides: TGTGCCAGCGCTTCCGACCCGGGGGTCTACTATGGCTACACCTTC. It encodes CASASDPGVYYGYTF.

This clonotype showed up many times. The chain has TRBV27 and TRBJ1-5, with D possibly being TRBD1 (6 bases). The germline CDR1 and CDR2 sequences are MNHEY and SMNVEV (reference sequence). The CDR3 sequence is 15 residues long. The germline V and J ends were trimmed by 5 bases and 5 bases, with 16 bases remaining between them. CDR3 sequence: CASSRAGAGDQPQHF. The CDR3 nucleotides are TGTGCCAGCAGTCGGGCGGGGGCTGGGGATCAGCCCCAGCATTTT.

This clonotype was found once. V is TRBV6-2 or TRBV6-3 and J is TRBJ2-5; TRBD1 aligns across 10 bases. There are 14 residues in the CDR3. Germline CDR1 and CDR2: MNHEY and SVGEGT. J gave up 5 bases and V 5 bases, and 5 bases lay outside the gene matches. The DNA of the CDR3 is TGTGCCAGCAGTGTGGGACAGGGGATGGAGACCCAGTACTTC. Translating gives CASSVGQGMETQYF.

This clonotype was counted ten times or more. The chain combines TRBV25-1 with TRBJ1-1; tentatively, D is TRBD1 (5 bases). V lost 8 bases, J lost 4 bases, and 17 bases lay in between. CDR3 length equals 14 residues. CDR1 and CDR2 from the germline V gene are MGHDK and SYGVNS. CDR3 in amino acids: CASGLTGGSTEAFF. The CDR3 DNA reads TGTGCCAGCGGACTGACTGGGGGAAGCACTGAAGCTTTCTTT.

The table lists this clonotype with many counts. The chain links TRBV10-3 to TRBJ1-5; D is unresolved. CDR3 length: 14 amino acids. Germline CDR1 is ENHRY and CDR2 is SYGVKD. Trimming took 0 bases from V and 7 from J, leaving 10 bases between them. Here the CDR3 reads CAISESTGKQPQHF. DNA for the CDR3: TGTGCCATCAGTGAGTCGACTGGTAAACAGCCCCAGCATTTT.

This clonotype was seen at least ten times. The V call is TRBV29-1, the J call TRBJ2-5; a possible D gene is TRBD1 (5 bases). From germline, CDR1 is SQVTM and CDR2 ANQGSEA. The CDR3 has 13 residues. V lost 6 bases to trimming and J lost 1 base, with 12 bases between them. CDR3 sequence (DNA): TGCAGCGTAGCCAAGGGGCCCCAAGAGACCCAGTACTTC. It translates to CSVAKGPQETQYF.

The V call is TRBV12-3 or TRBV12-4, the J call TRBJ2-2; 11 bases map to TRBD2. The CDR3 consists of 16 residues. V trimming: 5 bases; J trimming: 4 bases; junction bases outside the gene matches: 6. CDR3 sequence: CASSTLAGGGTGELFF. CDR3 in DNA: TGTGCCAGCAGTACCTTAGCGGGAGGGGGCACCGGGGAGCTGTTTTTT.

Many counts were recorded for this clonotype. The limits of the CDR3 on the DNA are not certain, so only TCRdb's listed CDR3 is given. CDR3 loop: CASSFGNGWSEQYF. The gene calls are TRBV27 and TRBJ2-7. The CDR3 region is 14 residues in length, termini included. The germline V gene has CDR1 MNHEY and CDR2 SMNVEV (reference sequence).

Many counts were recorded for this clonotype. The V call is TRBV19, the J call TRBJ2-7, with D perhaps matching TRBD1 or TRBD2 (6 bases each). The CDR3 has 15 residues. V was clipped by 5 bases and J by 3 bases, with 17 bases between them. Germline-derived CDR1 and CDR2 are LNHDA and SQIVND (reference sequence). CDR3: CASSPPGASSYEQYF. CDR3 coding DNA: TGTGCCAGTAGTCCGCCGGGGGCGAGCAGCTACGAGCAGTACTTC.

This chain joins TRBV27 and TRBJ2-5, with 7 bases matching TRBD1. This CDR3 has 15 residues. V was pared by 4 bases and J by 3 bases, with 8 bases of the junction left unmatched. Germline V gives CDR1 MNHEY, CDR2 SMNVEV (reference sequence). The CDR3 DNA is TGTGCCAGCAGTTACCCGGGACAGTTTAAAGAGACCCAGTACTTC. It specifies CASSYPGQFKETQYF.

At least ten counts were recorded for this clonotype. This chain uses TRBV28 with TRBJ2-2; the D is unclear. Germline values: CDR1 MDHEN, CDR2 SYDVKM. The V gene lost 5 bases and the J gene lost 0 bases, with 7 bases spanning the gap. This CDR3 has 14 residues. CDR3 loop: CASSHRSNTGELFF. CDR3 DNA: TGTGCCAGCAGTCACAGATCGAACACCGGGGAGCTGTTTTTT.

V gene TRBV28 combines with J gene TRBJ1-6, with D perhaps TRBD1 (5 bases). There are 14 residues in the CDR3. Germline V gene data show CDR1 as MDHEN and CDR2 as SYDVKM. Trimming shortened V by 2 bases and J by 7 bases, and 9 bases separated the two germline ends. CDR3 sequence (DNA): TGTGCCAGCAGTTTACCCAGGGAGAATTCACCCCTCCACTTT. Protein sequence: CASSLPRENSPLHF.

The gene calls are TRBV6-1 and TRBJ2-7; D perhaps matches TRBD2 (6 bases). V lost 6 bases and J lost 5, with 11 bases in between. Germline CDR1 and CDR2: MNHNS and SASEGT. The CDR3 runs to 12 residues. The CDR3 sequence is CASRAGPDEQYF. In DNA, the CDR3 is TGTGCCAGCAGGGCGGGGCCCGACGAGCAGTACTTC.

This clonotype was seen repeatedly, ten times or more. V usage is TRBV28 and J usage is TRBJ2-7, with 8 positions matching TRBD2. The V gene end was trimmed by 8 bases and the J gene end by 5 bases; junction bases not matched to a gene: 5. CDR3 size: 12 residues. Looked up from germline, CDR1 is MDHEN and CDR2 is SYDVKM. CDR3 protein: CASSLSGNEQYF. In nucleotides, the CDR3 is TGTGCCAGCTCACTTAGCGGGAACGAGCAGTACTTC.

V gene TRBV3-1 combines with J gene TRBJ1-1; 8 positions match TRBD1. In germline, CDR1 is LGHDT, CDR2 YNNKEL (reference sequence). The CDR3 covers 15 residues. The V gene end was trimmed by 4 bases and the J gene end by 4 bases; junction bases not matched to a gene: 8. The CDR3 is CASSPTRTGSTEAFF. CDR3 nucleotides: TGTGCCAGCAGCCCAACCCGGACAGGGAGCACTGAAGCTTTCTTT.

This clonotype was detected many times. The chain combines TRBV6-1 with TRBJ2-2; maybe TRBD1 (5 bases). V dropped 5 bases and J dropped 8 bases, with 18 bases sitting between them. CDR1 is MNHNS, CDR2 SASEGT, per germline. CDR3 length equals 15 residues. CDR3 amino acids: CASSPRQGEIGELFF. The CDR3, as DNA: TGTGCCAGCAGTCCCAGACAAGGGGAAATAGGGGAGCTGTTTTTT.

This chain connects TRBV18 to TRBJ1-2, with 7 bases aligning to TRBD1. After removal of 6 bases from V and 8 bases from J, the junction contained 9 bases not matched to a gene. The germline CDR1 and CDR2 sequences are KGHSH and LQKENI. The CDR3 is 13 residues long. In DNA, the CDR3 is TGTGCCAGCTCGACGACAGGGATCGGCGGCTACACCTTC. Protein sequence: CASSTTGIGGYTF.

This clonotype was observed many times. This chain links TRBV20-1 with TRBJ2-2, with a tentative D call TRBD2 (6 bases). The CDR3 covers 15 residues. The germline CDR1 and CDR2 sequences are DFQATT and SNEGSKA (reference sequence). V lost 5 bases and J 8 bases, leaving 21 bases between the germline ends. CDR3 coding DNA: TGCAGTGCTCGCGGGACTCCCGGGAGTGTGGGGGAGCTGTTTTTT. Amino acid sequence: CSARGTPGSVGELFF.

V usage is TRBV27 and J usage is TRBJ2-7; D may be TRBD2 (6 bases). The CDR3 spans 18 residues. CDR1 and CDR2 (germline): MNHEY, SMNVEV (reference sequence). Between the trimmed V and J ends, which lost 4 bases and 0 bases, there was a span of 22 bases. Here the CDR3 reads CASSSFSAGWGSSYEQYF. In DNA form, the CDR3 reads TGTGCCAGCAGTTCGTTTAGTGCGGGATGGGGAAGCTCCTACGAGCAGTACTTC.

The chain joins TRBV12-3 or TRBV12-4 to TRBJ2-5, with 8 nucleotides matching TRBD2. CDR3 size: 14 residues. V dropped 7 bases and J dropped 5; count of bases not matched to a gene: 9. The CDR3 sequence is CASTASGYLETQYF. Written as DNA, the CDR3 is TGTGCCAGCACGGCTAGCGGGTACTTGGAGACCCAGTACTTC.

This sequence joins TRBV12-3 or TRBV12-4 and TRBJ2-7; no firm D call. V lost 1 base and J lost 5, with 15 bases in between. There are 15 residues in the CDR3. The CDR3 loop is CASSLGQRPPHEQYF. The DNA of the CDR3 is TGTGCCAGCAGTTTAGGTCAGCGTCCACCCCACGAGCAGTACTTC.

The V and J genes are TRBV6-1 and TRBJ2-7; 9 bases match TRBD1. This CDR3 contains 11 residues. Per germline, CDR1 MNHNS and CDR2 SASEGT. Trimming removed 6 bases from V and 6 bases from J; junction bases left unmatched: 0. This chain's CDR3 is CASRQGAEQYF. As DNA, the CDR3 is TGTGCCAGCAGACAGGGGGCCGAGCAGTACTTC.

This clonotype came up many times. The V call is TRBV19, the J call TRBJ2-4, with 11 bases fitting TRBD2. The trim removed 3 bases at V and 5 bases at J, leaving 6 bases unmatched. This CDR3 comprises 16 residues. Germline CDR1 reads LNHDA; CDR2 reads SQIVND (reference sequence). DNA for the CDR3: TGTGCCAGTAGTATCTCGCTAGCGGGAGGCCAAAACATTCAGTACTTC. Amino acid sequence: CASSISLAGGQNIQYF.